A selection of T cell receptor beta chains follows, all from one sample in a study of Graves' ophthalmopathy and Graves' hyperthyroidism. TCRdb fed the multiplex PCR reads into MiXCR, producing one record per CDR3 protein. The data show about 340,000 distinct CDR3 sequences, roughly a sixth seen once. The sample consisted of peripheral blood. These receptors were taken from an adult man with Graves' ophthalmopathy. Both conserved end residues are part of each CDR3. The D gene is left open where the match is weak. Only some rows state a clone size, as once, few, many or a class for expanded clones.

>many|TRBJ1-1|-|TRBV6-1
CASSEANLGVPEASF
TGTGCCAGCAGTGAAGCGAACCTCGGAGTCCCTGAAGCTTCCTTT
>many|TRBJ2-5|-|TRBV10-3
CAISDQETQYF
TGTGCCATCTCGGACCAAGAGACCCAGTACTTC
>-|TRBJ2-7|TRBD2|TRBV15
CATSRQGLAGHEQYF
TGTGCCACCAGCAGACAGGGACTAGCGGGACACGAGCAGTACTTC
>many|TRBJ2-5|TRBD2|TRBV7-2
CASSTRTSHGETQYF
TGTGCCAGCAGCACCCGGACTAGCCATGGAGAGACCCAGTACTTC
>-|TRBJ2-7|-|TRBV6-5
CASSYSGFRGGEQYF
TGTGCCAGCAGTTACTCCGGTTTCAGGGGCGGCGAGCAGTACTTC
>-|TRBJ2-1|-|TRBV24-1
CASHRSRGDEQFF
TGTGCCAGCCACAGGAGTCGGGGTGATGAGCAGTTCTTC
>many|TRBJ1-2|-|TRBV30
CAWSVRSRLGGYTF
TGTGCCTGGAGTGTACGGTCTCGGCTTGGGGGCTACACCTTC
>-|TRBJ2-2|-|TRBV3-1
CASSKTEGLFGTGELFF
TGTGCCAGCAGCAAGACTGAGGGCCTATTCGGGACCGGGGAGCTGTTTTTT
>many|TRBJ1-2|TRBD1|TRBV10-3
CAISDLARDRLIYGYTF
TGTGCCATCAGTGACTTAGCTCGGGACAGGTTAATATATGGCTACACCTTC
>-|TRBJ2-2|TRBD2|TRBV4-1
CASSRNAGTSSLNTRELFF
TGCGCCAGCAGCCGGAATGCCGGGACTAGCTCTTTAAACACCAGGGAGCTGTTTTTT
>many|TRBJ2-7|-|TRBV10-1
CASSETGTADEQYF
TGCGCCAGCAGTGAGACAGGGACGGCTGACGAGCAGTACTTC
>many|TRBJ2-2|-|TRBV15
CATSRDLGADTGELFF
TGTGCCACCAGCAGAGATCTCGGGGCAGACACCGGGGAGCTGTTTTTT
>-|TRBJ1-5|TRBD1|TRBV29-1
CSVVLGQVYSNQPQHF
TGCAGCGTTGTTTTGGGACAGGTCTATAGCAATCAGCCCCAGCATTTT
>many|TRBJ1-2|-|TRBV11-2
CASSPTGHYGYTF
TGTGCCAGCAGCCCGACAGGACACTATGGCTACACCTTC
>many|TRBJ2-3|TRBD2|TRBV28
CASSQTPGLGTDTQYF
TGTGCCAGCAGCCAAACACCGGGACTAGGGACAGATACGCAGTATTTT
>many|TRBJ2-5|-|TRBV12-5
CASGLGWETQYF
TGTGCTAGTGGTTTGGGCTGGGAGACCCAGTACTTC
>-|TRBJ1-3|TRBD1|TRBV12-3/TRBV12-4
CASSTPGQGNTIYF
TGTGCCAGCAGCACACCGGGACAGGGAAACACCATATATTTT
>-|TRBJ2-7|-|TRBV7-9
CASNRFSRFDYEQYF
TGTGCCAGCAATCGTTTCAGTCGTTTCGACTACGAGCAGTACTTC
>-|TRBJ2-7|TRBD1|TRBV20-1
CSARSGQGGYEQYF
TGCAGTGCTAGGTCGGGACAGGGGGGCTACGAGCAGTACTTC
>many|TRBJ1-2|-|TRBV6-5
CASSSQGRGQGYTF
TGTGCCAGCAGTTCCCAGGGAAGGGGTCAAGGCTACACCTTC
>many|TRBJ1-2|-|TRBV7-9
CASSLEGKNYGYTF
TGTGCCAGCAGCTTAGAGGGAAAGAACTATGGCTACACCTTC
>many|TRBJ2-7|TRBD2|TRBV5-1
CASSFGDYVAGVYEQYF
TGCGCCAGCAGCTTCGGGGATTATGTTGCGGGAGTCTACGAGCAGTACTTC
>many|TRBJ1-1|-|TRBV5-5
CASSFYGQNTEAFF
TGTGCCAGCAGCTTCTACGGGCAAAACACTGAAGCTTTCTTT
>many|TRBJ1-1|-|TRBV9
CASSVGGGEDTEAFF
TGTGCCAGCAGCGTAGGCGGGGGCGAGGACACTGAAGCTTTCTTT
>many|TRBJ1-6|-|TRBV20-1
CSARDRPQRYSPLHF
TGCAGTGCTAGAGATCGGCCACAGCGGTATTCACCCCTCCACTTT
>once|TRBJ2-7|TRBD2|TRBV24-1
CASGRAYEQYF
TGTGCTAGCGGGAGGGCCTACGAGCAGTACTTC
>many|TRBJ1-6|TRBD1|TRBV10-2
CASSERQGADSPLHF
TGCGCCAGCAGTGAGAGACAGGGGGCGGATTCACCCCTCCACTTT
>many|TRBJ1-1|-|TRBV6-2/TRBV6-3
CASSYSIGINTEAFF
TGTGCCAGCAGTTACTCGATTGGGATTAACACTGAAGCTTTCTTT
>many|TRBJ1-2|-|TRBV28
CASSLPGAGVNYGYTF
TGTGCCAGCAGTTTACCTGGCGCAGGGGTAAACTATGGCTACACCTTC
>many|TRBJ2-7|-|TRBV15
CATSLGGQSHYEQYF
TGTGCCACCAGCCTGGGGGGGCAGAGCCACTACGAGCAGTACTTC
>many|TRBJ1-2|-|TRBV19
CASSKGAESYGYTF
TGTGCCAGTAGCAAAGGGGCCGAGAGCTATGGCTACACCTTC
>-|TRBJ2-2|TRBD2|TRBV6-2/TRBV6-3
CASSTSGSFGELFF
TGTGCCAGCTCGACTAGCGGGAGTTTTGGGGAGCTGTTTTTT
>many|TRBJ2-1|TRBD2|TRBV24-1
CATSRGVSYNEQFF
TGTGCCACCAGTCGGGGGGTATCCTACAATGAGCAGTTCTTC
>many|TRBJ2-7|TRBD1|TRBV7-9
CASSLDRGSYEQYF
TGTGCCAGCAGCTTGGACAGGGGATCCTACGAGCAGTACTTC
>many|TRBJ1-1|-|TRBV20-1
CSARRGGRGYTEAFF
TGCAGTGCTAGGAGGGGTGGCAGAGGGTATACTGAAGCTTTCTTT
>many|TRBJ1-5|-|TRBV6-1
CASSELAGYSNQPQHF
TGTGCCAGCAGTGAACTAGCCGGGTATAGCAATCAGCCCCAGCATTTT
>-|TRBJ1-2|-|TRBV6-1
CASSEAGGAVNGYTF
TGTGCCAGCAGTGAAGCTGGGGGCGCGGTTAATGGCTACACCTTC
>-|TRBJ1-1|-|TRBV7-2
CASSLAVSGTSEAFF
TGTGCCAGCAGCTTAGCGGTTTCAGGGACGTCTGAAGCTTTCTTT
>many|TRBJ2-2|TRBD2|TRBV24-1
CATSLVGGTGELFF
TGTGCCACCAGTTTAGTCGGGGGGACCGGGGAGCTGTTTTTT
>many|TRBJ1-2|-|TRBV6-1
CASSEGGAAGDSYYGYTF
TGTGCCAGCAGTGAAGGGGGAGCTGCAGGGGATAGTTACTATGGCTACACCTTC
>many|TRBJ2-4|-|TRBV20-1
CSARDNLAKNIQYF
TGCAGTGCTAGAGATAACTTAGCCAAAAACATTCAGTACTTC
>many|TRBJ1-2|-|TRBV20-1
CSAPQVNLLYGYTF
TGCAGTGCTCCACAGGTGAACCTCCTCTATGGCTACACCTTC
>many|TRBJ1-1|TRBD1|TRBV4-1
CASSPGQRETEAFF
TGCGCCAGCAGCCCGGGACAGCGCGAGACTGAAGCTTTCTTT
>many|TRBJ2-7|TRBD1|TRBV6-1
CATKGTGVGEQYF
TGTGCCACAAAGGGGACAGGGGTCGGAGAGCAGTACTTC
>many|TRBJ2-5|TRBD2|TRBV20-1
CSANALRGTSTETQYF
TGCAGTGCTAACGCCCTGAGAGGGACTAGCACAGAGACCCAGTACTTC
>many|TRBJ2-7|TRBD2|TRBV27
CASSPGTSGIEQYF
TGTGCCAGCTCACCTGGGACTAGCGGGATCGAGCAGTACTTC